Detailed here is one TCR beta chain. The sample belongs to a study of control samples from healthy donors and cancer patients. Profiled with immunoSEQ multiplex PCR; TCRdb holds only in-frame clones, not every one. This table has 190,000 or so clones, around 93% appearing once. Germline V gene sequence: CDR1 MNHEY, CDR2 SMNVEV (reference sequence). The CDR3 has 13 amino acids. With 6 bases removed from V and 2 bases from J, the gap between germline ends came to 11 bases. This TCR came from a man aged 18 to 29 in good health. The J gene is TRBJ2-7, the V gene TRBV27; D is ambiguous. Input material: blood. The CDR3 protein is CASSRQAPYEQYF. CDR3 DNA sequence: TGTGCCAGCAGCCGCCAGGCCCCCTACGAGCAGTACTTC.